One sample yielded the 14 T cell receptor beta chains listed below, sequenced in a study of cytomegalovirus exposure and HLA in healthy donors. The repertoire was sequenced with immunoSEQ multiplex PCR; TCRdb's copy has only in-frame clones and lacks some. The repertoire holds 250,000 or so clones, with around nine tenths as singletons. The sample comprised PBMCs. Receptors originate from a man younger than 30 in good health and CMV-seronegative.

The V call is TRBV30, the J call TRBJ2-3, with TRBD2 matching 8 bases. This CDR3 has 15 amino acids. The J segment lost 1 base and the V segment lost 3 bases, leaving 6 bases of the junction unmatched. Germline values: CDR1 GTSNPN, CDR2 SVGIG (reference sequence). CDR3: CAWRRAGGGTDTQYF. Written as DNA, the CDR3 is TGTGCCTGGAGGAGGGCGGGAGGCGGCACAGATACGCAGTATTTT.

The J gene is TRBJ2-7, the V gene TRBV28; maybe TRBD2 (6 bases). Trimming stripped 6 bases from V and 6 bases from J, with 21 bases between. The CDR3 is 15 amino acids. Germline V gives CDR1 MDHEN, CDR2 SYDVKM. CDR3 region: CASSPRGGPLAEQYF. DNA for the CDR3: TGTGCCAGCAGCCCTAGGGGAGGCCCCTTGGCCGAGCAGTACTTC.

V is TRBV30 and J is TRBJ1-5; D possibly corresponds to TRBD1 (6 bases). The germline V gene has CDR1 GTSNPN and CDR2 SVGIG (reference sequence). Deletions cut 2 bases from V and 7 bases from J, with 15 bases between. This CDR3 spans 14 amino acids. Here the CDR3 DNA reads TGTGCCTGGAGTCCCCTGCAGGGGCAACAGCCCCAGCATTTT. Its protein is CAWSPLQGQQPQHF. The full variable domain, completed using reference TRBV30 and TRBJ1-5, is SQTIHQWPATLVQPVGSPLSLECTVEGTSNPNLYWYRQAAGRGLQLLFYSVGIGQISSEVPQNLSASRPQDRQFILSSKKLLLSDSGFYLCAWSPLQGQQPQHFGDGTRLSIL.

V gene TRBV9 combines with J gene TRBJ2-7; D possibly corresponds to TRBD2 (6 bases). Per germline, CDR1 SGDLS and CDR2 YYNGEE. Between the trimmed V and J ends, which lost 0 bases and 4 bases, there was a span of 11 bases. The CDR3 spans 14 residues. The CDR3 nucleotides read TGTGCCAGCAGCGTAGATGTCGGGAGTTACGAGCAGTACTTC. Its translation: CASSVDVGSYEQYF.

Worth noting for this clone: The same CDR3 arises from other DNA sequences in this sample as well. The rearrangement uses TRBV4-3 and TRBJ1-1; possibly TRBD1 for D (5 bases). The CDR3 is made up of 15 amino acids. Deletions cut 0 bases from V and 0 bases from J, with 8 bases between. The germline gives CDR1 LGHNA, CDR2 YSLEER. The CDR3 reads CASSQDRAMNTEAFF. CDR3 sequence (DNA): TGCGCCAGCAGCCAAGACAGGGCCATGAACACTGAAGCTTTCTTT.

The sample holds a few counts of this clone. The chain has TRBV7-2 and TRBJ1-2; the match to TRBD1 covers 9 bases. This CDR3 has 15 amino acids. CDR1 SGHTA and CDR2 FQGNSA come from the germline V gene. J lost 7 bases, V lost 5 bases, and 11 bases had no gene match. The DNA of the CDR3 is TGTGCCAGCAGCAGCCGACCGGGACAGGGACGTGGCTACACCTTC. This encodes CASSSRPGQGRGYTF.

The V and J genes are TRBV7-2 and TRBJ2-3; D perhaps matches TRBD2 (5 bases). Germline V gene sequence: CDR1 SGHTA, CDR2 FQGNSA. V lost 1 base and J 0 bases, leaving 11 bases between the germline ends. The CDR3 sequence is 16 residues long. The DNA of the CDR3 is TGTGCCAGCAGCTTAGGGCTAGCCGCTAGCACAGATACGCAGTATTTT. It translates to CASSLGLAASTDTQYF.

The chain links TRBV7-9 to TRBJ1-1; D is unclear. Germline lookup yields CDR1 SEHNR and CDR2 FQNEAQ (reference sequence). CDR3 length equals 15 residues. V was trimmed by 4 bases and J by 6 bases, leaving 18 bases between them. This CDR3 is CASSSHRVQWPEAFF. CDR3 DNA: TGTGCCAGCAGCTCCCATCGGGTTCAGTGGCCTGAAGCTTTCTTT.

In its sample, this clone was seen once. The CDR3 spells CAISERGSVNTIYF. CDR3 bases: TGTGCCATCAGTGAGCGAGGATCCGTGAACACCATATATTTT. This chain joins TRBV10-3 and TRBJ1-3; D unresolved. The CDR3 is made up of 14 amino acids. V lost 2 bases and J lost 7, with 12 bases in between. CDR1 ENHRY and CDR2 SYGVKD come from the germline V gene.

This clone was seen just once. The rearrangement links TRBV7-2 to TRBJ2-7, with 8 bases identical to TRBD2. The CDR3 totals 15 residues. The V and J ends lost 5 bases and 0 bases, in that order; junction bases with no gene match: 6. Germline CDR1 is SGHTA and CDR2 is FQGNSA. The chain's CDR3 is CASSHGGGLSYEQYF. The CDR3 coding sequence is TGTGCCAGCAGCCACGGGGGGGGACTCTCCTACGAGCAGTACTTC.

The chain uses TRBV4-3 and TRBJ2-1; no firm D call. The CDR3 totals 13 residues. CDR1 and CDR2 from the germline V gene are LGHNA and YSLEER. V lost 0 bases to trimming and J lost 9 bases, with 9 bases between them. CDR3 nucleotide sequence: TGCGCCAGCAGCCAAGATCAGGTGGGTGAGCAGTTCTTC. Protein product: CASSQDQVGEQFF.

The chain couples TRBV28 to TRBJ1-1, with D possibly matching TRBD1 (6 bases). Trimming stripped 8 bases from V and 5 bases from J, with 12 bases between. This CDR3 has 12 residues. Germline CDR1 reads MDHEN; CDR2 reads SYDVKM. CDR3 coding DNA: TGTGCCAGCTTGATAGACAGGACTGAAGCTTTCTTT. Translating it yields CASLIDRTEAFF.

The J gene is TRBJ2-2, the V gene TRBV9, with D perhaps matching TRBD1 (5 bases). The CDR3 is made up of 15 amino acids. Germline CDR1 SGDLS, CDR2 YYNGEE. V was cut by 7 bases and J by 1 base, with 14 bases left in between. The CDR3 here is CASAYTGQNTGELFF. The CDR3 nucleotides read TGTGCCAGCGCTTATACAGGACAGAACACCGGGGAGCTGTTTTTT. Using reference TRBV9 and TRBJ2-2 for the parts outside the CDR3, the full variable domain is DSGVTQTPKHLITATGQRVTLRCSPRSGDLSVYWYQQSLDQGLQFLIQYYNGEERAKGNILERFSAQQFPDLHSELNLSSLELGDSALYFCASAYTGQNTGELFFGEGSRLTVL.

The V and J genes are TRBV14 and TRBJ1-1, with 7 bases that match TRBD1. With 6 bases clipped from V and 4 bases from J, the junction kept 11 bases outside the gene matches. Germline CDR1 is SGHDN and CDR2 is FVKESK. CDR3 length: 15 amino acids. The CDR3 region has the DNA TGTGCCAGCAGTAAAAGGGACAGTTCCTTCACTGAAGCTTTCTTT. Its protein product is CASSKRDSSFTEAFF.